This T cell receptor beta chain was sequenced during a study of blood T cell dynamics during melanoma immunotherapy. The assay received all extracted DNA from sorted CD8+ subsets. The assay was immunoSEQ multiplex PCR, and TCRdb's table has in-frame clones only and misses some. Of about 13,000 clones in the sample, about 90% are singletons; the top ten hold roughly 0.17%. The time point here: pre-treatment baseline. Prior systemic cancer therapy, immunosuppressant use and other active malignancies excluded patients. CDR3 length equals 16 residues. From germline, CDR1 is LGHNA and CDR2 YSLEER. J gave up 4 bases and V 4 bases, and 8 bases lay outside the gene matches. On this clone itself: Its antigen is unidentified.

General study results and limits: Clones driving repertoire changes may be melanoma-specific or general immune activation.

V and J are TRBV4-3 and TRBJ2-5; 11 nucleotides align to TRBD2. The clonotype comes from a human donor with melanoma. The sample consisted of effector memory CD8+ T cells from blood, taken from a patient treated with checkpoint blockade. CDR3 sequence (DNA): TGCGCCAGCAGCCGAGAACTAGCGGGAGTTGCAGAGACCCAGTACTTC. Its translation: CASSRELAGVAETQYF.